The 11 T cell receptor beta chains given below trace back to one sample, sequenced in a study of OX40 agonist ivuxolimab in advanced cancers. Produced via immunoSEQ multiplex PCR; TCRdb's table is partial and in-frame only. This table has approximately 68,000 clones, about nine tenths appearing once. Material: CD4+ or CD8+ T cells sorted from blood, obtained in a trial of the OX40 agonist ivuxolimab. These receptors were taken from an adult with an advanced solid tumor such as melanoma, head and neck, liver or kidney cancer.

The sample holds one count of this clone. The gene calls are TRBV27 and TRBJ2-2; 9 bases line up with TRBD1. The CDR3 totals 16 residues. Trimming removed 2 bases from V and 6 bases from J; junction bases left unmatched: 7. CDR1 is MNHEY, CDR2 SMNVEV, per germline (reference sequence). The CDR3 protein is CASSLPGQGSSGELFF. CDR3 in DNA: TGTGCCAGCAGTTTACCCGGACAGGGGTCCTCCGGGGAGCTGTTTTTT.

The rearrangement uses TRBV19 and TRBJ1-3; no reliable D call. The CDR3 is 14 amino acids. Germline CDR1 LNHDA, CDR2 SQIVND (reference sequence). V shed 9 bases and J shed 2 bases, with 14 bases lying between them. This CDR3 reads CASRKVGAGNTIYF. For the CDR3, the DNA is TGTGCCAGCAGGAAAGTCGGGGCTGGAAACACCATATATTTT.

J is TRBJ2-5 and V is TRBV19; 8 nucleotides match TRBD1. The CDR3 covers 15 residues. The trim removed 0 bases at V and 4 bases at J, leaving 4 bases unmatched. Germline CDR1 reads LNHDA; CDR2 reads SQIVND (reference sequence). CDR3 nucleotides: TGTGCCAGTAGTATAGAGGGCAGGGGGCTAGAGACCCAGTACTTC. Amino acid sequence: CASSIEGRGLETQYF.

The chain recombines TRBV2 with TRBJ1-1; TRBD1 is a possible D gene (6 bases). V was pared by 6 bases and J by 1 base, with 12 bases between. CDR1 and CDR2 from the germline V gene are SNHLY and FYNNEI. The CDR3 has 14 residues. The CDR3 DNA reads as TGTGCCAGCAGAAGTCGACAGGAGAACACTGAAGCTTTCTTT. The encoded protein is CASRSRQENTEAFF.

This chain joins TRBV29-1 and TRBJ1-1; 11 nucleotides match TRBD1. The V gene end was trimmed by 3 bases and the J gene end by 8 bases; junction bases not matched to a gene: 2. This CDR3 comprises 12 residues. The germline V gene has CDR1 SQVTM and CDR2 ANQGSEA. CDR3 residues: CSVEGQGEEAFF. The CDR3 DNA sequence: TGCAGCGTTGAGGGACAGGGGGAAGAAGCTTTCTTT.

The chain uses TRBV27 and TRBJ2-1; D unresolved. Germline V gene lookup returns CDR1 MNHEY and CDR2 SMNVEV (reference sequence). Trimming removed 5 bases from V and 6 bases from J, with 14 bases in between. CDR3 length: 14 amino acids. CDR3: CASSQAFLTNEQFF. CDR3 DNA: TGTGCCAGCAGTCAGGCGTTTCTCACCAATGAGCAGTTCTTC.

This clone appeared a single time. This sequence joins TRBV7-2 and TRBJ1-5; D is undetermined. V gave up 6 bases and J gave up 10 bases, with 16 bases separating them. Germline V gene lookup returns CDR1 SGHTA and CDR2 FQGNSA. CDR3 length equals 13 residues. The CDR3 region is CASSSMDQFPQHF. The CDR3 nucleotides read TGTGCCAGCAGTTCAATGGATCAGTTTCCCCAGCATTTT. Full variable domain (outside the CDR3, taken from reference TRBV7-2 and TRBJ1-5): GAGVSQSPSNKVTEKGKDVELRCDPISGHTALYWYRQSLGQGLEFLIYFQGNSAPDKSGLPSDRFSAERTGGSVSTLTIQRTQQEDSAVYLCASSSMDQFPQHFGDGTRLSIL.

The chain's CDR3 is CAISQTGDNSPLHF. The CDR3 DNA reads TGTGCCATCAGTCAGACAGGGGATAATTCACCCCTCCACTTT. This chain connects TRBV10-3 to TRBJ1-6; 8 nucleotides align to TRBD1. With V trimmed by 5 bases and J by 5 bases, 2 bases remained unmatched. There are 14 residues in the CDR3. Germline V gene sequence: CDR1 ENHRY, CDR2 SYGVKD.

This sequence joins TRBV5-4 and TRBJ1-2, with D possibly matching TRBD1 (6 bases). Germline V gene data show CDR1 as SGHNT and CDR2 as YYREEE (reference sequence). The CDR3 runs 14 residues. Trimming pared 4 bases from V and 5 bases from J, leaving 15 bases between. CDR3 DNA: TGTGCCAGCAGCCACCCGGGGGCACAGTATGGCTACACCTTC. Translated, it gives CASSHPGAQYGYTF.

CDR3 loop: CASSLDMVGEQYF. The CDR3 bases are TGTGCCAGCTCTTTGGATATGGTTGGCGAGCAGTACTTC. The chain carries TRBV6-5 and TRBJ2-7; unclear D gene. This CDR3 is 13 amino acids long. In germline, CDR1 is MNHEY, CDR2 SVGAGI. V dropped 8 bases and J dropped 6 bases, with 17 bases sitting between them.

This rearrangement joins TRBV18 to TRBJ2-3, with D possibly matching TRBD2 (6 bases). The CDR3 is 15 amino acids. Deletions cut 5 bases from V and 10 bases from J, with 22 bases between. Germline CDR1 KGHSH, CDR2 LQKENI. The CDR3 here is CASSTTGTSGLAQYF. The CDR3 bases are TGTGCCAGCTCAACGACCGGGACTTCGGGGTTGGCGCAGTATTTT.